This section outlines one T cell receptor beta chain sequence together with its context. The repertoire was sequenced with immunoSEQ multiplex PCR; TCRdb's copy has only in-frame clones and lacks some. The sample lists more than 85,000 clones, roughly 79% occurring once. The data were obtained in a study of blood T cell repertoires in COVID-19. Study-level background: PBMCs, B-cell-depleted T cells, or T cells were the source of the cDNA or gDNA that made up the material.

The germline CDR1 and CDR2 sequences are MNHEY and SVGAGI. Trimming shortened V by 8 bases and J by 4 bases, and 11 bases separated the two germline ends. The CDR3 length is 12 residues. This chain uses TRBV6-5 with TRBJ1-2, with D possibly being TRBD1 (5 bases). The origin of this receptor is a woman in her 70s with acute or convalescent COVID-19. The material sequenced was peripheral blood. The CDR3 here is CASRRGLYGYTF. CDR3 nucleotide sequence: TGTGCCAGCCGAAGGGGACTCTATGGCTACACCTTC.